The rows below give T cell receptor beta chains drawn from one sample of a study of blood T cells in healthy people across ages. TCRdb reprocessed the 5' RACE reads via MiXCR and lists one record per CDR3 protein. The repertoire holds some 800,000 distinct CDR3 sequences, with under 45% as singletons. Sequencing was carried out using blood. Receptor source: a man aged 60-69 years in good health. CDR3s include the opening cysteine and the closing phenylalanine or tryptophan. The order of the fields is CDR3 protein, CDR3 DNA, clone size, CDR3 length, V gene, D gene, J gene. D genes are given only for firm matches. Rows may omit the clone size; those that give it use once, few, many or a size class.

CDR3aa: CASSLSAGGSHSGANVLTF
CDR3nt: TGTGCCAGCAGTTTAAGCGCAGGGGGATCCCACTCTGGGGCCAACGTCCTGACTTTC
abundance: NA
len: 19
v_gene: TRBV12-3/TRBV12-4
d_gene: TRBD1
j_gene: TRBJ2-6

CDR3aa: CASSFSGGSDTQYF
CDR3nt: TGTGCCAGCAGCTTTTCCGGGGGTAGCGATACGCAGTATTTT
abundance: few
len: 14
v_gene: TRBV11-1
d_gene: NA
j_gene: TRBJ2-3

CDR3aa: CASSPSPQGTQYF
CDR3nt: TGTGCCAGCAGCCCATCCCCCCAAGGGACCCAGTACTTC
abundance: NA
len: 13
v_gene: TRBV3-1
d_gene: NA
j_gene: TRBJ2-5

CDR3aa: CASSLEGQVSYEQYF
CDR3nt: TGTGCCAGCAGCTTAGAAGGACAGGTTTCCTACGAGCAGTACTTC
abundance: NA
len: 15
v_gene: TRBV7-2
d_gene: TRBD1
j_gene: TRBJ2-7

CDR3aa: CASSFYGVRTNYGYTF
CDR3nt: TGTGCCAGCAGTTTCTATGGGGTCAGGACTAACTATGGCTACACCTTC
abundance: NA
len: 16
v_gene: TRBV12-3/TRBV12-4
d_gene: NA
j_gene: TRBJ1-2

CDR3aa: CASSLVSLAGGEQYF
CDR3nt: TGTGCCAGCAGCTTAGTGAGCCTAGCGGGGGGCGAGCAGTACTTC
abundance: few
len: 15
v_gene: TRBV7-2
d_gene: TRBD2
j_gene: TRBJ2-7

CDR3aa: CASSFALGGGSSYEQYF
CDR3nt: TGTGCCAGCAGCTTCGCCCTTGGGGGCGGGAGCTCCTACGAGCAGTACTTC
abundance: few
len: 17
v_gene: TRBV7-9
d_gene: NA
j_gene: TRBJ2-7

CDR3aa: CASRDLRRRGTEAFF
CDR3nt: TGTGCCAGCAGGGACCTCAGAAGGAGGGGCACTGAAGCTTTCTTT
abundance: NA
len: 15
v_gene: TRBV6-2/TRBV6-3
d_gene: NA
j_gene: TRBJ1-1

CDR3aa: CSATIRRDTEAFF
CDR3nt: TGCAGTGCCACAATTAGAAGAGACACTGAAGCTTTCTTT
abundance: NA
len: 13
v_gene: TRBV20-1
d_gene: NA
j_gene: TRBJ1-1

CDR3aa: CASSWTGDGTDTQYF
CDR3nt: TGCGCCAGCAGCTGGACAGGAGACGGCACAGATACGCAGTATTTT
abundance: NA
len: 15
v_gene: TRBV5-1
d_gene: TRBD1
j_gene: TRBJ2-3

CDR3aa: CSVEAEGYEQYF
CDR3nt: TGCAGCGTTGAAGCGGAGGGCTACGAGCAGTACTTC
abundance: many
len: 12
v_gene: TRBV29-1
d_gene: NA
j_gene: TRBJ2-7

CDR3aa: CASSGTLSGTGNQPQHF
CDR3nt: TGTGCCAGCAGTGGAACTTTATCCGGGACAGGCAATCAGCCCCAGCATTTT
abundance: few
len: 17
v_gene: TRBV2
d_gene: TRBD1
j_gene: TRBJ1-5

CDR3aa: CATSDREPGQGREETQYF
CDR3nt: TGTGCCACCAGTGATCGAGAACCGGGACAGGGAAGGGAAGAGACCCAGTACTTC
abundance: many
len: 18
v_gene: TRBV24-1
d_gene: TRBD1
j_gene: TRBJ2-5

CDR3aa: CASSLAQGRAGNEQFF
CDR3nt: TGTGCCAGCAGTTTAGCGCAAGGGAGGGCGGGCAATGAGCAGTTCTTC
abundance: NA
len: 16
v_gene: TRBV12-3/TRBV12-4
d_gene: TRBD2
j_gene: TRBJ2-1

CDR3aa: CSAMAHGNTEAFF
CDR3nt: TGCAGTGCTATGGCCCACGGAAACACTGAAGCTTTCTTT
abundance: NA
len: 13
v_gene: TRBV20-1
d_gene: NA
j_gene: TRBJ1-1

CDR3aa: CATSSYIQGRETQYF
CDR3nt: TGTGCCACCAGCAGCTATATACAGGGCAGGGAGACCCAGTACTTC
abundance: NA
len: 15
v_gene: TRBV15
d_gene: NA
j_gene: TRBJ2-5

CDR3aa: CASSPLLAGGDEQFF
CDR3nt: TGTGCCAGCAGCCCCCTACTAGCGGGGGGCGATGAGCAGTTCTTC
abundance: NA
len: 15
v_gene: TRBV14
d_gene: TRBD2
j_gene: TRBJ2-1

CDR3aa: CSARSNPGGPNIYEQYF
CDR3nt: TGCAGTGCTAGATCAAACCCGGGGGGACCCAACATTTACGAGCAGTACTTC
abundance: NA
len: 17
v_gene: TRBV20-1
d_gene: TRBD2
j_gene: TRBJ2-7

CDR3aa: CASSMPRTRYEQYF
CDR3nt: TGTGCCAGCAGCATGCCTCGGACACGCTACGAGCAGTACTTC
abundance: few
len: 14
v_gene: TRBV7-2
d_gene: NA
j_gene: TRBJ2-7

CDR3aa: CATSSRRAGGAETQYF
CDR3nt: TGTGCCACCAGCAGCAGACGTGCAGGGGGCGCAGAGACCCAGTACTTC
abundance: NA
len: 16
v_gene: TRBV15
d_gene: TRBD1
j_gene: TRBJ2-5

CDR3aa: CASSDNGREQFF
CDR3nt: TGCGCCAGCAGTGATAATGGTCGTGAGCAGTTCTTC
abundance: NA
len: 12
v_gene: TRBV10-1
d_gene: NA
j_gene: TRBJ2-1

CDR3aa: CASSRVGAEQFF
CDR3nt: TGTGCCAGCAGCCGAGTGGGGGCTGAGCAGTTCTTC
abundance: NA
len: 12
v_gene: TRBV3-1
d_gene: NA
j_gene: TRBJ2-1

CDR3aa: CASRISDRELFF
CDR3nt: TGTGCCAGCAGAATAAGCGACAGGGAGCTGTTTTTT
abundance: once
len: 12
v_gene: TRBV7-9
d_gene: NA
j_gene: TRBJ2-2

CDR3aa: CASSDRAGEQYF
CDR3nt: TGTGCCAGCAGTGACAGGGCTGGAGAGCAGTACTTC
abundance: many
len: 12
v_gene: TRBV6-1
d_gene: NA
j_gene: TRBJ2-7

CDR3aa: CASSPGAGGSSYEQYF
CDR3nt: TGTGCCAGCAGCCCTGGCGCGGGTGGGAGCTCCTACGAGCAGTACTTC
abundance: NA
len: 16
v_gene: TRBV7-9
d_gene: NA
j_gene: TRBJ2-7

CDR3aa: CSARDSQSRAYEQYF
CDR3nt: TGCAGTGCTAGAGATAGTCAATCCCGGGCCTACGAGCAGTACTTC
abundance: NA
len: 15
v_gene: TRBV20-1
d_gene: NA
j_gene: TRBJ2-7

CDR3aa: CSAVGNTQPQHF
CDR3nt: TGCAGTGCTGTAGGGAACACTCAGCCCCAGCATTTT
abundance: few
len: 12
v_gene: TRBV20-1
d_gene: NA
j_gene: TRBJ1-5

CDR3aa: CASSQEWTGGLYTEAFF
CDR3nt: TGCGCCAGCAGCCAAGAATGGACAGGTGGTTTGTACACTGAAGCTTTCTTT
abundance: few
len: 17
v_gene: TRBV4-3
d_gene: TRBD1
j_gene: TRBJ1-1

CDR3aa: CASSFFILDTQYF
CDR3nt: TGTGCCAGCAGCTTTTTCATCCTAGATACGCAGTATTTT
abundance: NA
len: 13
v_gene: TRBV11-1
d_gene: NA
j_gene: TRBJ2-3

CDR3aa: CSVFRSNEKLFF
CDR3nt: TGCAGTGTCTTTAGATCGAATGAAAAACTGTTTTTT
abundance: NA
len: 12
v_gene: TRBV20-1
d_gene: NA
j_gene: TRBJ1-4

CDR3aa: CSARATGLSYRNQPQHF
CDR3nt: TGCAGTGCTAGAGCGACAGGGTTGAGTTACCGAAATCAGCCCCAGCATTTT
abundance: NA
len: 17
v_gene: TRBV20-1
d_gene: TRBD1
j_gene: TRBJ1-5

CDR3aa: CTSSQDHADGETQYF
CDR3nt: TGTACCAGCAGCCAAGATCACGCGGATGGGGAGACCCAGTACTTC
abundance: NA
len: 15
v_gene: TRBV3-1
d_gene: NA
j_gene: TRBJ2-5

CDR3aa: CASSLGVGSQYF
CDR3nt: TGTGCCAGCAGTCTAGGGGTCGGGTCGCAGTATTTT
abundance: few
len: 12
v_gene: TRBV12-3/TRBV12-4
d_gene: NA
j_gene: TRBJ2-3

CDR3aa: CASSSTSGGPGELFF
CDR3nt: TGTGCCAGCAGTTCGACTAGCGGGGGGCCGGGGGAGCTGTTTTTT
abundance: NA
len: 15
v_gene: TRBV12-3/TRBV12-4
d_gene: TRBD2
j_gene: TRBJ2-2

CDR3aa: CATSREPGASYSPLHF
CDR3nt: TGTGCCACCAGCAGGGAACCGGGAGCTTCTTATTCACCCCTCCACTTT
abundance: NA
len: 16
v_gene: TRBV15
d_gene: NA
j_gene: TRBJ1-6

CDR3aa: CAISEAGGGKTQYF
CDR3nt: TGTGCCATCAGTGAGGCTGGGGGAGGGAAGACCCAGTACTTC
abundance: few
len: 14
v_gene: TRBV10-3
d_gene: TRBD2
j_gene: TRBJ2-5

CDR3aa: CASSPGTGEPYEQYF
CDR3nt: TGTGCCAGCAGCCCAGGGACAGGGGAGCCATACGAGCAGTACTTC
abundance: NA
len: 15
v_gene: TRBV9
d_gene: TRBD1
j_gene: TRBJ2-7

CDR3aa: CASRRTSRGTDTQYF
CDR3nt: TGTGCCAGCAGGCGGACTAGCAGAGGCACAGATACGCAGTATTTT
abundance: many
len: 15
v_gene: TRBV7-2
d_gene: TRBD2
j_gene: TRBJ2-3

CDR3aa: CASSPGHTNSYEQYF
CDR3nt: TGCGCCAGCAGCCCGGGACACACCAACTCCTACGAGCAGTACTTC
abundance: few
len: 15
v_gene: TRBV5-1
d_gene: NA
j_gene: TRBJ2-7

CDR3aa: CASSAITDTQYF
CDR3nt: TGTGCCAGCAGCGCCATAACAGATACGCAGTATTTT
abundance: NA
len: 12
v_gene: TRBV9
d_gene: NA
j_gene: TRBJ2-3

CDR3aa: CASSQDLGGQGNSPLHF
CDR3nt: TGTGCCAGCAGCCAAGACCTCGGGGGACAGGGGAATTCACCCCTCCACTTT
abundance: NA
len: 17
v_gene: TRBV14
d_gene: TRBD1
j_gene: TRBJ1-6

CDR3aa: CASSSPGQNLRDTQYF
CDR3nt: TGTGCCAGCAGCAGTCCGGGGCAGAACCTCAGGGATACGCAGTATTTT
abundance: NA
len: 16
v_gene: TRBV7-6
d_gene: NA
j_gene: TRBJ2-3

CDR3aa: CASSHTGGSPARIKETQYF
CDR3nt: TGTGCCAGCAGTCACACCGGGGGCTCACCGGCAAGGATTAAAGAGACCCAGTACTTC
abundance: NA
len: 19
v_gene: TRBV6-2/TRBV6-3
d_gene: NA
j_gene: TRBJ2-5

CDR3aa: CAWSVQGGIPEAFF
CDR3nt: TGTGCCTGGAGCGTACAGGGGGGAATCCCTGAAGCTTTCTTT
abundance: NA
len: 14
v_gene: TRBV30
d_gene: TRBD1
j_gene: TRBJ1-1

CDR3aa: CASSFSTGLGTEAFF
CDR3nt: TGTGCCAGCAGCTTCTCAACAGGGTTAGGCACTGAAGCTTTCTTT
abundance: NA
len: 15
v_gene: TRBV7-2
d_gene: NA
j_gene: TRBJ1-1

CDR3aa: CASSTDARETQYF
CDR3nt: TGTGCCAGCAGTACCGACGCGAGAGAGACCCAGTACTTC
abundance: NA
len: 13
v_gene: TRBV6-6
d_gene: NA
j_gene: TRBJ2-5

CDR3aa: CASSPRAPSEQYF
CDR3nt: TGTGCCAGCAGTCCCCGGGCCCCGTCGGAGCAGTACTTC
abundance: few
len: 13
v_gene: TRBV27
d_gene: NA
j_gene: TRBJ2-7

CDR3aa: CASNLGLVLGDTQYF
CDR3nt: TGTGCCAGCAACTTAGGTCTAGTTTTAGGAGATACGCAGTATTTT
abundance: NA
len: 15
v_gene: TRBV7-2
d_gene: NA
j_gene: TRBJ2-3

CDR3aa: CSARLENEQYF
CDR3nt: TGCAGTGCTAGACTAGAGAATGAGCAGTACTTC
abundance: NA
len: 11
v_gene: TRBV20-1
d_gene: NA
j_gene: TRBJ2-5

CDR3aa: CASSLVPTAYGYTF
CDR3nt: TGCGCCAGCAGCTTGGTTCCCACAGCCTATGGCTACACCTTC
abundance: NA
len: 14
v_gene: TRBV5-1
d_gene: NA
j_gene: TRBJ1-2

CDR3aa: CASSWDSQASYEQYF
CDR3nt: TGTGCCAGCAGCTGGGACAGCCAAGCGTCCTACGAGCAGTACTTC
abundance: NA
len: 15
v_gene: TRBV11-1
d_gene: TRBD1
j_gene: TRBJ2-7

CDR3aa: CASSLAQGLYGYTF
CDR3nt: TGTGCCAGCAGCTTAGCACAGGGCCTCTATGGCTACACCTTC
abundance: NA
len: 14
v_gene: TRBV7-9
d_gene: NA
j_gene: TRBJ1-2

CDR3aa: CASSQEEQGGYGYTF
CDR3nt: TGCGCCAGCAGCCAAGAGGAGCAGGGTGGTTATGGCTACACCTTC
abundance: NA
len: 15
v_gene: TRBV4-3
d_gene: NA
j_gene: TRBJ1-2

CDR3aa: CASSPRSRNYEQYF
CDR3nt: TGTGCCAGCAGCCCCAGAAGCAGGAATTACGAGCAGTACTTC
abundance: NA
len: 14
v_gene: TRBV25-1
d_gene: NA
j_gene: TRBJ2-7

CDR3aa: CASNLGDYEQYF
CDR3nt: TGCGCCAGTAACTTGGGGGACTACGAGCAGTACTTC
abundance: once
len: 12
v_gene: TRBV5-1
d_gene: NA
j_gene: TRBJ2-7

CDR3aa: CASSSRGLAGGFYNEQFF
CDR3nt: TGTGCCAGCAGTTCCCGAGGACTAGCGGGAGGATTCTACAATGAGCAGTTCTTC
abundance: NA
len: 18
v_gene: TRBV6-5
d_gene: TRBD2
j_gene: TRBJ2-1

CDR3aa: CASSQTTSGADNEQFF
CDR3nt: TGCGCCAGCAGCCAAACGACTAGCGGGGCTGACAATGAGCAGTTCTTC
abundance: few
len: 16
v_gene: TRBV4-3
d_gene: TRBD2
j_gene: TRBJ2-1